A single sample is the source of the 19 T cell receptor beta chains below, sequenced in a study of shared clonotypes between healthy human individuals. Generated by immunoSEQ multiplex PCR, the TCRdb table keeps only in-frame clones and is missing some. The repertoire holds roughly 1,800,000 clones, with about 95% as singletons. Naive CD8 populations comprised CD45RO-negative cells positively selected for CCR7, excluding terminally differentiated effector memory CD45RA+ cells. Sequencing used naive CD8+ T cells sorted from blood. The receptors stem from a man between 18 and 35 years old in good health.

The chain has TRBV7-9 and TRBJ1-6, with TRBD1 as a possible D gene (6 bases). Trimming shortened V by 5 bases and J by 5 bases, and 16 bases separated the two germline ends. CDR3 length equals 16 residues. Germline assignment: CDR1 SEHNR and CDR2 FQNEAQ (reference sequence). CDR3 region: CASSLMGGSDNSPLHF. CDR3 sequence (DNA): TGTGCCAGCAGCCTTATGGGGGGCTCAGATAATTCACCCCTCCACTTT. The variable domain in full, completed from reference TRBV7-9 and TRBJ1-6, reads DTGVSQNPRHKITKRGQNVTFRCDPISEHNRLYWYRQTLGQGPEFLTYFQNEAQLEKSRLLSDRFSAERPKGSFSTLEIQRTEQGDSAMYLCASSLMGGSDNSPLHFGNGTRLTVT.

This clone has a handful of counts. This chain joins TRBV27 and TRBJ1-6; D not resolved. This CDR3 comprises 15 residues. Trimming removed 5 bases at V and 6 bases at J, with 14 bases between. The germline CDR1 and CDR2 sequences are MNHEY and SMNVEV (reference sequence). CDR3 in amino acids: CASSPWTGVNSPLHF. CDR3 DNA sequence: TGTGCCAGCAGTCCCTGGACGGGAGTTAATTCACCCCTCCACTTT.

The chain combines TRBV12-5 with TRBJ2-4; D remains ambiguous. The CDR3 runs 12 residues. Germline assignment: CDR1 LGHNT and CDR2 FRNRAP. V shed 7 bases and J shed 3 bases, with 7 bases lying between them. The DNA for the CDR3 is TGTGCTAGTGACCCCATCAAAAACATTCAGTACTTC. It yields the protein CASDPIKNIQYF.

This clone was detected only a few times. This chain connects TRBV7-9 to TRBJ1-1; D might be TRBD1 (5 bases). The germline gives CDR1 SEHNR, CDR2 FQNEAQ (reference sequence). The CDR3 runs to 13 residues. V lost 6 bases and J 7 bases, leaving 15 bases between the germline ends. The CDR3 DNA is TGTGCCAGCAGAAGTCCTATCACAGGTGAAGCTTTCTTT. It yields the protein CASRSPITGEAFF.

The V call is TRBV6-1, the J call TRBJ1-5; no clear D. The germline V and J ends were trimmed by 0 bases and 0 bases, with 6 bases remaining between them. Germline loops: CDR1 MNHNS, CDR2 SASEGT. The length of the CDR3 is 15 residues. CDR3 sequence (DNA): TGTGCCAGCAGTGAAGCCAGCGATAGCAATCAGCCCCAGCATTTT. Its protein product is CASSEASDSNQPQHF.

This clone has only one observation. The gene calls are TRBV19 and TRBJ1-1; D gene ambiguous. This CDR3 is built from 14 residues. Trimming stripped 5 bases from V and 3 bases from J, with 13 bases between. Looked up from germline, CDR1 is LNHDA and CDR2 is SQIVND (reference sequence). The CDR3 bases are TGTGCCAGTAGTCCGTCAGGTGGGGACACTGAAGCTTTCTTT. As protein: CASSPSGGDTEAFF. Full variable domain (remainder filled in from reference TRBV19 and TRBJ1-1): DGGITQSPKYLFRKEGQNVTLSCEQNLNHDAMYWYRQDPGQGLRLIYYSQIVNDFQKGDIAEGYSVSREKKESFPLTVTSAQKNPTAFYLCASSPSGGDTEAFFGQGTRLTVV.

The chain joins TRBV9 to TRBJ2-3, with TRBD2 matching 7 bases. The germline V gene encodes CDR1 SGDLS and CDR2 YYNGEE. The V gene end was trimmed by 0 bases and the J gene end by 2 bases; junction bases not matched to a gene: 9. The CDR3 covers 17 residues. CDR3 nucleotide sequence: TGTGCCAGCAGCGTAGCTACGGGAGGCTCAATCACAGATACGCAGTATTTT. Translating it yields CASSVATGGSITDTQYF. Looking up the rest from reference TRBV9 and TRBJ2-3 gives the full variable domain: DSGVTQTPKHLITATGQRVTLRCSPRSGDLSVYWYQQSLDQGLQFLIQYYNGEERAKGNILERFSAQQFPDLHSELNLSSLELGDSALYFCASSVATGGSITDTQYFGPGTRLTVL.

This sequence joins TRBV4-1 and TRBJ2-2; perhaps TRBD2 as D (5 bases). The CDR3 has 15 residues. Germline CDR1 reads MGHRA; CDR2 reads YSYEKL. V was clipped by 8 bases and J by 1 base, with 14 bases between them. The CDR3 spells CASQPRAGNTGELFF. The CDR3 DNA reads TGCGCCAGCCAGCCAAGGGCGGGGAACACCGGGGAGCTGTTTTTT.

The V and J genes are TRBV7-9 and TRBJ2-7; D gene uncertain. V was pared by 5 bases and J by 7 bases, with 9 bases between. The CDR3 spans 11 residues. In germline, CDR1 is SEHNR, CDR2 FQNEAQ (reference sequence). The CDR3 nucleotides are TGTGCCAGCAGCCCCTCCGAGGAGCAGTACTTC. This encodes CASSPSEEQYF. Drawing the rest from reference TRBV7-9 and TRBJ2-7, the complete variable domain is DTGVSQNPRHKITKRGQNVTFRCDPISEHNRLYWYRQTLGQGPEFLTYFQNEAQLEKSRLLSDRFSAERPKGSFSTLEIQRTEQGDSAMYLCASSPSEEQYFGPGTRLTVT.

The V and J genes are TRBV4-1 and TRBJ2-2; TRBD2 matches 7 bases. Germline V gene sequence: CDR1 MGHRA, CDR2 YSYEKL. The CDR3 extends over 16 amino acids. V was pared by 1 base and J by 3 bases, with 5 bases of the junction left unmatched. Here the CDR3 reads CASSQVASGYTGELFF. CDR3 DNA: TGCGCCAGCAGCCAAGTGGCTAGCGGTTACACCGGGGAGCTGTTTTTT.

This clone occurred once. For the CDR3, the DNA is TGTGCCTGGGGTCCCGGGACAGGGACCGAGACCCAGTACTTC. Its protein product is CAWGPGTGTETQYF. The chain recombines TRBV30 with TRBJ2-5; 9 bases are a match to TRBD1. Germline V gene lookup returns CDR1 GTSNPN and CDR2 SVGIG (reference sequence). Trimming cost V 5 bases and J 5 bases; bases outside gene matches: 9. This CDR3 is 14 amino acids long. Filled out from reference TRBV30 and TRBJ2-5, the complete variable domain reads SQTIHQWPATLVQPVGSPLSLECTVEGTSNPNLYWYRQAAGRGLQLLFYSVGIGQISSEVPQNLSASRPQDRQFILSSKKLLLSDSGFYLCAWGPGTGTETQYFGPGTRLLVL.

Note on this clone: Other DNA sequences in this specimen translate into the identical CDR3. The chain carries TRBV30 and TRBJ1-1; possible D gene TRBD1, 5 bases. CDR1 is GTSNPN, CDR2 SVGIG, per germline (reference sequence). The CDR3 is 11 residues long. V was clipped by 3 bases and J by 6 bases, with 8 bases between them. The CDR3 reads CAWSGGPEAFF. Here the CDR3 DNA reads TGTGCCTGGAGCGGGGGTCCTGAAGCTTTCTTT. Full variable domain (missing parts from reference TRBV30 and TRBJ1-1): SQTIHQWPATLVQPVGSPLSLECTVEGTSNPNLYWYRQAAGRGLQLLFYSVGIGQISSEVPQNLSASRPQDRQFILSSKKLLLSDSGFYLCAWSGGPEAFFGQGTRLTVV.

The gene calls are TRBV5-1 and TRBJ1-3; D is undetermined. The CDR3 is 16 residues long. The V end was cut by 0 bases, the J end by 0 bases, with 10 bases between. CDR1 is SGHRS, CDR2 YFSETQ, per germline. The CDR3 sequence is CASSLDSGSSGNTIYF. CDR3 nucleotide sequence: TGCGCCAGCAGCTTGGACAGTGGTTCCTCTGGAAACACCATATATTTT.

The table lists this clone with a count of one. The rearrangement uses TRBV10-3 and TRBJ2-1; TRBD2 matches 12 bases. The CDR3 sequence is 16 residues long. After removal of 2 bases from V and 10 bases from J, the junction contained 9 bases not matched to a gene. The germline gives CDR1 ENHRY, CDR2 SYGVKD. The CDR3 reads CAISETASGRVGEQFF. CDR3 in DNA: TGTGCCATCAGTGAGACCGCTAGCGGGAGGGTTGGGGAGCAGTTCTTC.

This chain connects TRBV7-2 to TRBJ2-3; D is ambiguous. The V and J ends lost 1 base and 2 bases respectively, with 16 bases between them. Germline V gene data show CDR1 as SGHTA and CDR2 as FQGNSA. The CDR3 consists of 17 residues. The CDR3 DNA follows: TGTGCCAGCAGCTTAGAAGTCGGCAGTTCCTACACAGATACGCAGTATTTT. Translating gives CASSLEVGSSYTDTQYF.

Regarding this clone: The sample has other DNA sequences that encode this CDR3 too. The chain has TRBV5-6 and TRBJ2-1; D not certain. Germline V gene lookup returns CDR1 SGHDT and CDR2 YYEEEE. Trimming pared 0 bases from V and 6 bases from J, leaving 7 bases between. The CDR3 has 13 residues. The CDR3 nucleotides read TGTGCCAGCAGCTTGGGGGGAACCAATGAGCAGTTCTTC. This codes for CASSLGGTNEQFF.

Note on this clone: Within the sample, other DNA sequences also encode this same CDR3. The chain is built from TRBV9 and TRBJ2-7, with 7 bases fitting TRBD2. There are 14 residues in the CDR3. The J segment lost 2 bases and the V segment lost 2 bases, leaving 4 bases of the junction unmatched. CDR1 and CDR2 from the germline V gene are SGDLS and YYNGEE. In DNA form, the CDR3 reads TGTGCCAGCAGCGTCGCGGGGGTACCCTACGAGCAGTACTTC. Translating it yields CASSVAGVPYEQYF.

CDR3 region: CASSAGTTSTDTQYF. The CDR3 DNA is TGTGCCAGCAGTGCCGGGACGACTAGCACAGATACGCAGTATTTT. The chain joins TRBV28 to TRBJ2-3; D is tentatively TRBD1 or TRBD2 (5 bases each). Germline V CDR1 and CDR2: MDHEN, SYDVKM. Trimming stripped 5 bases from V and 0 bases from J, with 12 bases between. This CDR3 is built from 15 residues.

This chain joins TRBV29-1 and TRBJ2-1; TRBD1 might be the D (7 bases). This CDR3 region has 14 residues. The V end was cut by 4 bases, the J end by 1 base, with 11 bases between. Germline V gene data show CDR1 as SQVTM and CDR2 as ANQGSEA. Here the CDR3 reads CSVAGGYSYNEQFF. In DNA, the CDR3 is TGCAGCGTTGCAGGGGGGTATTCCTACAATGAGCAGTTCTTC.